This T cell receptor beta chain was observed in a study of cytomegalovirus exposure and HLA in healthy donors. The J segment lost 0 bases and the V segment lost 5 bases, leaving 4 bases of the junction unmatched. There are 15 residues in the CDR3. Germline V gene data show CDR1 as LNHDA and CDR2 as SQIVND (reference sequence). It was with 60 Vbeta and 13 Jbeta primers that the PCR ran. Data came from immunoSEQ multiplex PCR; TCRdb stores just in-frame clones and leaves some out. The sample shows more than 150,000 clones, 70% to 85% of them seen only once. This clone occurred once. What it binds is not known. Study-level findings and limits: With further analysis later on, most CMV-associated TCR beta chains appeared HLA-restricted.

This sequence was found in a man aged 18 to 30 in good health and CMV-seronegative. The V and J genes are TRBV19 and TRBJ1-5; 7 bases match TRBD1. The sequencing input was PBMCs. CDR3 amino acids: CASSSRDSSNQPQHF. The CDR3 region has the DNA TGTGCCAGTAGTTCCCGGGACAGTAGCAATCAGCCCCAGCATTTT.